These 7 T cell receptor beta chains came from one sample sequenced in a study of T cells after yellow fever vaccination. TCRdb used MiXCR to reprocess the 5' RACE reads, holding one entry per CDR3 protein. The sample has some 320,000 distinct CDR3 sequences; approximately 4.5% are singletons. The material was PBMCs, obtained 15 days after the yellow fever booster vaccination. The source of these receptors is a man younger than 30 who received the YFV17D yellow fever vaccine.

This clonotype was seen only a few times. The chain employs TRBV6-1 and TRBJ1-2; D unclear. The CDR3 is made up of 11 amino acids. Trimming shortened V by 3 bases and J by 14 bases, and 13 bases separated the two germline ends. Germline CDR1 reads MNHNS; CDR2 reads SASEGT. The CDR3 nucleotides are TGTGCCAGCAGTGAGCTCGACCGACCTACCTTC. Translating it yields CASSELDRPTF.

The chain employs TRBV28 and TRBJ2-1; a weak D match, TRBD2 (6 bases). CDR3 length: 16 amino acids. The germline V gene has CDR1 MDHEN and CDR2 SYDVKM. The germline V and J ends were trimmed by 6 bases and 3 bases, with 18 bases remaining between them. The CDR3 protein is CASSTPGTGLYNEQFF. In DNA form, the CDR3 reads TGTGCCAGCAGCACTCCCGGGACTGGACTCTACAATGAGCAGTTCTTC.

This clonotype was observed many times. The chain links TRBV7-2 to TRBJ2-5, with 7 bases matching TRBD1. In germline, CDR1 is SGHTA, CDR2 FQGNSA. The CDR3 sequence is 16 residues long. The ends lost 1 base at V and 2 bases at J; junction bases unmatched: 7. The CDR3: CASSLDWGRGQETQYF. DNA of the CDR3: TGTGCCAGCAGCTTAGATTGGGGCAGGGGGCAAGAGACCCAGTACTTC.

This clonotype was seen more than once but under ten times. The CDR3 DNA sequence: TGTGCCAGCTCACCTCGGGACAGAACGTACCAAGAGACCCAGTACTTC. Translating it yields CASSPRDRTYQETQYF. V gene TRBV18 combines with J gene TRBJ2-5; TRBD1 matches at 7 bases. Germline loops: CDR1 KGHSH, CDR2 LQKENI. V lost 3 bases and J lost 0; bases outside the gene matches: 7. The length of the CDR3 is 16 residues.

This clonotype was found many times. J is TRBJ1-1 and V is TRBV6-5; 7 nucleotides align to TRBD1. Trimming at V came to 6 bases and at J to 6 bases, leaving 16 bases not matched to a gene. This CDR3 comprises 16 residues. Germline V gene sequence: CDR1 MNHEY, CDR2 SVGAGI. The CDR3 loop reads CASSRTEPNRGAEAFF. As DNA, the CDR3 is TGTGCCAGCAGCCGAACTGAACCGAACAGGGGCGCTGAAGCTTTCTTT.

J is TRBJ2-3 and V is TRBV11-2; no firm D call. Looked up from germline, CDR1 is SGHAT and CDR2 is FQNNGV. The CDR3 spans 13 residues. Between the trimmed V and J ends, which lost 0 bases and 4 bases, there was a span of 5 bases. CDR3 amino acids: CASSLDLPDTQYF. CDR3 nucleotides: TGTGCCAGCAGCTTAGATCTCCCAGATACGCAGTATTTT.

This clonotype has a handful of counts. At one end the junction does not follow the germline gene, possibly because of a read error. The CDR3 loop is CASSSRSGYTKEKLFF. Written as DNA, the CDR3 is TGTGCCAGCAGTTCCCGCTCCGGGTACACTAAGGAAAAACTGTTTTTT. The chain combines TRBV27 with TRBJ1-4; D is unresolved. The length of the CDR3 is 16 residues. Germline lookup yields CDR1 MNHEY and CDR2 SMNVEV (reference sequence).